The next 13 T cell receptor beta chains were all read from a single sample in a study of blood T cell repertoires in COVID-19. Clones were sequenced by immunoSEQ multiplex PCR, and TCRdb holds only the in-frame ones, with some missing. The table lists about 200,000 clones, about 86% of them singletons, with 3% to 4.5% in the top ten. Sequences were obtained from PBMCs or T cells enriched from blood (not recorded which). The receptors shown here come from a woman aged 35 to 49 with acute COVID-19.

The chain couples TRBV28 to TRBJ2-1, with D possibly being TRBD2 (6 bases). The germline CDR1 and CDR2 sequences are MDHEN and SYDVKM. This CDR3 spans 14 amino acids. Between the trimmed V and J ends, which lost 8 bases and 2 bases, there was a span of 13 bases. The DNA for the CDR3 is TGTGCCAGCCGTTCTAGCGAGCCCTACAATGAGCAGTTCTTC. Its translation: CASRSSEPYNEQFF.

V and J are TRBV6-6 and TRBJ1-1; a weak D match, TRBD1 (5 bases). V dropped 6 bases and J dropped 6 bases, with 20 bases sitting between them. This CDR3 region has 15 residues. Germline CDR1 and CDR2: MNHNY and SVGAGI (reference sequence). CDR3 DNA: TGTGCCAGCAGGAACCGATTCCAGGGTGAGGCTGAAGCTTTCTTT. This translates into CASRNRFQGEAEAFF.

V is TRBV7-3 and J is TRBJ1-1; D call uncertain. From germline, CDR1 is SGHTA and CDR2 FQGTGA. Trimming removed 5 bases at V and 4 bases at J, with 11 bases between. The CDR3 runs to 13 residues. CDR3 sequence: CASSQSRGTEAFF. CDR3 nucleotide sequence: TGTGCCAGCAGCCAGAGCAGAGGCACTGAAGCTTTCTTT.

The rearrangement joins TRBV5-4 to TRBJ2-7; D uncertain. The V and J ends lost 4 bases and 3 bases respectively, with 11 bases between them. The CDR3 is 13 residues long. In germline, CDR1 is SGHNT, CDR2 YYREEE (reference sequence). CDR3 sequence: CASSLSNGYEQYF. The CDR3, as DNA: TGTGCCAGCAGCCTAAGTAATGGCTACGAGCAGTACTTC. The complete variable domain, with remaining parts taken from reference TRBV5-4 and TRBJ2-7, reads ETGVTQSPTHLIKTRGQQVTLRCSSQSGHNTVSWYQQALGQGPQFIFQYYREEENGRGNFPPRFSGLQFPNYSSELNVNALELDDSALYLCASSLSNGYEQYFGPGTRLTVT.

This chain joins TRBV28 and TRBJ1-4, with TRBD1 matching 11 bases. Germline assignment: CDR1 MDHEN and CDR2 SYDVKM. V shed 6 bases and J 1 base; nucleotides not matched to a gene: 10. This CDR3 region has 18 residues. DNA of the CDR3: TGTGCCAGCAGCCCTATAGGGGGACAGGGGGAAACTAATGAAAAACTGTTTTTT. Translation gives CASSPIGGQGETNEKLFF. Full variable domain (rest looked up from reference TRBV28 and TRBJ1-4): DVKVTQSSRYLVKRTGEKVFLECVQDMDHENMFWYRQDPGLGLRLIYFSYDVKMKEKGDIPEGYSVSREKKERFSLILESASTNQTSMYLCASSPIGGQGETNEKLFFGSGTQLSVL.

The gene calls are TRBV19 and TRBJ2-7; 9 bases are a match to TRBD1. V was pared by 10 bases and J by 6 bases, with 10 bases of the junction left unmatched. Germline V lookup: CDR1 LNHDA, CDR2 SQIVND (reference sequence). This CDR3 contains 13 residues. The CDR3 DNA sequence: TGTGCCACCTCACAGGGGGCATTTTCCGAGCAGTACTTC. As protein: CATSQGAFSEQYF.

This clone was found once. The chain carries TRBV9 and TRBJ2-1; TRBD2 matches 7 bases. This CDR3 region has 17 residues. With V trimmed by 0 bases and J by 0 bases, 6 bases remained unmatched. Germline V gene lookup returns CDR1 SGDLS and CDR2 YYNGEE. As DNA, the CDR3 is TGTGCCAGCAGCGTAGCTGAGCTAGCGGACTCCTACAATGAGCAGTTCTTC. This sequence encodes CASSVAELADSYNEQFF. The full variable domain, with the rest looked up from reference TRBV9 and TRBJ2-1, is DSGVTQTPKHLITATGQRVTLRCSPRSGDLSVYWYQQSLDQGLQFLIQYYNGEERAKGNILERFSAQQFPDLHSELNLSSLELGDSALYFCASSVAELADSYNEQFFGPGTRLTVL.

The V gene is TRBV5-5, the J gene TRBJ2-7; no clear D. V lost 2 bases and J 0 bases, leaving 6 bases between the germline ends. This CDR3 comprises 13 residues. The germline V gene has CDR1 SGHKS and CDR2 YYEKEE (reference sequence). The CDR3 sequence: CASSFNPSYEQYF. As DNA, the CDR3 is TGTGCCAGCAGCTTTAATCCCTCCTACGAGCAGTACTTC.

The chain recombines TRBV27 with TRBJ1-1; D perhaps matches TRBD1 (5 bases). The CDR3 sequence is 15 residues long. Germline V gene data show CDR1 as MNHEY and CDR2 as SMNVEV (reference sequence). V lost 0 bases to trimming and J lost 0 bases, with 8 bases between them. CDR3 amino acids: CASSLSPGLNTEAFF. CDR3 bases: TGTGCCAGCAGTTTATCTCCAGGGTTGAACACTGAAGCTTTCTTT.

The sample holds one count of this clone. The chain employs TRBV7-2 and TRBJ1-1; no reliable D call. V was shortened by 0 bases and J by 4 bases, with 9 bases between the two germline ends. The length of the CDR3 is 14 residues. CDR1 is SGHTA and CDR2 is FQGNSA in the germline V gene. CDR3 region: CASSLAIGGTEAFF. The CDR3 DNA reads as TGTGCCAGCAGCTTAGCCATAGGAGGCACTGAAGCTTTCTTT.

V usage is TRBV28 and J usage is TRBJ2-5, with 7 bases matching TRBD1. V gave up 7 bases and J gave up 7 bases; unmatched junction bases: 18. The CDR3 has 16 residues. CDR1 is MDHEN, CDR2 SYDVKM, per germline. For the CDR3, the DNA is TGTGCCAGCACTACCAATCCCTCAACAGGGGTCGGGACCCAGTACTTC. Amino acid sequence: CASTTNPSTGVGTQYF.

The chain joins TRBV14 to TRBJ2-7, with a possible D match to TRBD1 (5 bases). V lost 1 base and J 2 bases, leaving 12 bases between the germline ends. The CDR3 has 15 amino acids. In germline, CDR1 is SGHDN, CDR2 FVKESK. The CDR3 coding sequence is TGTGCCAGCAGCCAAGGGCAGGGCATGACCTACGAGCAGTACTTC. Amino acids: CASSQGQGMTYEQYF.

The chain links TRBV28 to TRBJ2-3; 7 bases line up with TRBD2. Germline V gene lookup returns CDR1 MDHEN and CDR2 SYDVKM. This CDR3 has 14 amino acids. V dropped 6 bases and J dropped 1; count of bases not matched to a gene: 4. The CDR3, as DNA: TGTGCCAGCAGAATTACTAGCGGCACAGATACGCAGTATTTT. Protein product: CASRITSGTDTQYF.